Listed below are T cell receptor beta chains from one sample, sequenced in a study of T cell repertoires in cytomegalovirus infection. Using its own MiXCR run on the reads, TCRdb lists one record per CDR3 protein. This table has 340,000 or so distinct CDR3 sequences, 20% to 30% appearing once. No cognate antigen is known for these TCRs. The sample was cultured PBMCs, taken from culture after CMV antigen stimulation. The receptors shown here come from a human donor in good health (CMV status not recorded). Some clones in this sample may be carry-over from other donors' samples. Each CDR3 is given with its conserved first and last residue. The D gene is left open where the match is weak. Where a row states a size, it is once, few, many or the class of an expanded clone; other rows omit it.

>few|TRBV28|-|TRBJ1-1
CASSPAGSRYTEAFF
TGTGCCAGCAGCCCTGCAGGGTCTAGGTACACTGAAGCTTTCTTT
>many|TRBV7-9|TRBD2|TRBJ2-5
CASSLGGAGNQETQYF
TGTGCCAGCAGCTTAGGAGGAGCGGGGAACCAAGAGACCCAGTACTTC
>-|TRBV19|TRBD2|TRBJ2-2
CASSIVGGPTGELFF
TGTGCCAGTAGTATTGTGGGAGGGCCAACCGGGGAGCTGTTTTTT
>few|TRBV15|TRBD2|TRBJ2-4
CATSRDTSGKNIQYF
TGTGCCACCAGCAGAGATACTAGCGGAAAAAACATTCAGTACTTC
>few|TRBV4-1|-|TRBJ1-5
CASSQEVGLGGWQPQHF
TGCGCCAGCAGCCAAGAGGTAGGGCTAGGGGGTTGGCAGCCCCAGCATTTT
>many|TRBV7-2|TRBD2|TRBJ2-3
CASSARTSGLGTQYF
TGTGCCAGCAGCGCCCGGACTAGCGGCCTCGGTACGCAGTATTTT
>-|TRBV7-6|-|TRBJ2-1
CASSPIESGRYNEQFF
TGTGCCAGCAGCCCCATAGAATCCGGAAGGTACAATGAGCAGTTCTTC
>few|TRBV6-2/TRBV6-3|TRBD1|TRBJ1-1
CASRQGGQGWGTEAFF
TGTGCCAGCAGACAAGGGGGACAGGGTTGGGGCACTGAAGCTTTCTTT
>many|TRBV7-2|-|TRBJ2-1
CASSSKFPGTQTLVDEQFF
TGTGCCAGCAGCTCTAAATTCCCCGGGACTCAAACGCTTGTCGATGAGCAGTTCTTC
>few|TRBV20-1|-|TRBJ1-6
CSASGGNSYNSPLHF
TGCAGTGCTAGTGGGGGAAACTCCTATAATTCACCCCTCCACTTT
>-|TRBV29-1|-|TRBJ1-2
CSAPADASLYGYTF
TGCAGCGCCCCGGCCGACGCGTCCCTCTATGGCTACACCTTC
>few|TRBV19|-|TRBJ2-5
CASTPGHSSGETQYF
TGTGCCAGTACTCCGGGACACAGCTCAGGAGAGACCCAGTACTTC
>few|TRBV29-1|TRBD1|TRBJ1-1
CSVAGQGREAFF
TGCAGCGTCGCCGGACAGGGTCGTGAAGCTTTCTTT
>few|TRBV4-1|-|TRBJ1-1
CASSPDTGTTEAFF
TGCGCCAGCAGCCCCGACACAGGGACTACTGAAGCTTTCTTT
>-|TRBV20-1|TRBD1|TRBJ2-7
CSAPKSGQGAEQYF
TGCAGTGCTCCCAAATCAGGACAGGGAGCCGAGCAGTACTTC
>-|TRBV6-2/TRBV6-3|TRBD2|TRBJ2-7
CASSFSGRTYEQYF
TGTGCCAGCAGTTTTAGCGGGAGAACCTACGAGCAGTACTTC
>few|TRBV27|-|TRBJ1-1
CASSLRQGLVNTEAFF
TGTGCCAGCAGTTTACGGCAGGGTCTAGTGAACACTGAAGCTTTCTTT
>-|TRBV18|-|TRBJ2-7
CASSPPSTRELQYF
TGTGCCAGCTCACCACCGTCGACTCGGGAGTTACAGTACTTC
>-|TRBV7-6|-|TRBJ2-2
CASSATPGELFF
TGTGCCAGCAGCGCAACCCCCGGGGAGCTGTTTTTT
>many|TRBV19|-|TRBJ2-2
CATEGYTGELFF
TGTGCCACTGAGGGGTACACCGGGGAGCTGTTTTTT
>-|TRBV28|-|TRBJ1-6
CASSLWQGHNSPLHF
TGTGCCAGCAGTTTATGGCAGGGCCATAATTCACCCCTCCACTTT
>-|TRBV19|-|TRBJ2-7
CASSIEGMRYEQYF
TGTGCCAGTAGTATTGAGGGTATGAGGTACGAGCAGTACTTC
>-|TRBV5-3|-|TRBJ1-1
CASSIPSGAPTEAFF
TGTGCCAGCAGCATTCCCTCAGGGGCGCCGACTGAAGCTTTCTTT
>-|TRBV29-1|TRBD1|TRBJ1-5
CSTRQGNQPQHF
TGCAGCACTCGACAGGGAAACCAGCCCCAGCATTTT
>-|TRBV10-3|-|TRBJ1-1
CAISESLTTSNTEAFF
TGTGCCATCAGTGAGTCCCTGACTACCTCGAACACTGAAGCTTTCTTT
>many|TRBV7-2|-|TRBJ2-1
CASSPDSSRNEQFF
TGTGCCAGCAGCCCAGACAGCTCTAGGAATGAGCAGTTCTTC
>-|TRBV2|-|TRBJ2-7
CASSERGFSYEQYF
TGTGCCAGCAGTGAAAGGGGGTTTTCCTACGAGCAGTACTTC
>-|TRBV12-3/TRBV12-4|TRBD1|TRBJ2-5
CASSSWTGRETQYF
TGTGCCAGCAGTTCATGGACAGGGAGAGAGACCCAGTACTTC
>-|TRBV6-2/TRBV6-3|-|TRBJ1-6
CASSSIQSSYNSPLHF
TGTGCCAGCAGTTCCATTCAGAGCTCCTATAATTCACCCCTCCACTTT
>-|TRBV10-3|TRBD2|TRBJ2-3
CAISDFLADVPSTDTQYF
TGTGCCATCAGTGATTTTCTAGCGGATGTGCCGAGCACAGATACGCAGTATTTT
>-|TRBV11-3|-|TRBJ2-1
CASSLGTPVTNEQFF
TGTGCCAGCAGCCTAGGCACACCGGTTACCAATGAGCAGTTCTTC
>many|TRBV7-2|TRBD1|TRBJ1-1
CASIRGTGGRAFF
TGTGCCAGCATCAGGGGGACAGGGGGGAGAGCTTTCTTT
>few|TRBV5-4|TRBD2|TRBJ2-1
CASSFNTMLAGGPKLYNEQFF
TGTGCCAGCAGCTTTAATACTATGCTAGCGGGAGGGCCCAAACTTTACAATGAGCAGTTCTTC
>few|TRBV6-6|TRBD1|TRBJ1-4
CASSYGTGEKLFF
TGTGCCAGCAGTTACGGGACAGGTGAAAAACTGTTTTTT
>few|TRBV19|-|TRBJ2-7
CASRQTTTYEQYF
TGTGCCAGTAGACAAACGACAACCTACGAGCAGTACTTC
>-|TRBV20-1|TRBD2|TRBJ2-2
CSAVKGGSRTGELFF
TGCAGTGCCGTCAAGGGCGGGAGTAGAACCGGGGAGCTGTTTTTT
>many|TRBV7-2|TRBD2|TRBJ2-7
CASLPYGTSTYEQYF
TGTGCCAGCCTACCCTACGGGACTAGCACCTACGAGCAGTACTTC
>-|TRBV5-1|TRBD2|TRBJ2-1
CASSAELAGSYNEQFF
TGCGCCAGCAGCGCAGAACTAGCGGGTTCCTACAATGAGCAGTTCTTC
>-|TRBV27|-|TRBJ1-2
CASSLSTGFGYTF
TGTGCCAGCAGTTTATCGACCGGGTTTGGCTACACCTTC
>-|TRBV2|-|TRBJ2-1
CASSHKQGYNEQFF
TGTGCCAGCAGCCATAAACAGGGTTACAATGAGCAGTTCTTC
>few|TRBV7-2|-|TRBJ2-3
CASSLGFLHSTDTQYF
TGTGCCAGCAGCTTAGGTTTTCTTCATAGCACAGATACGCAGTATTTT
>-|TRBV6-6|TRBD1|TRBJ1-4
CASRIQGTTNEKLFF
TGTGCCAGCAGGATACAGGGGACAACTAATGAAAAACTGTTTTTT
>-|TRBV6-2/TRBV6-3|-|TRBJ1-1
CASSNLRVGTEAFF
TGTGCCAGCAGTAACCTCAGGGTGGGCACTGAAGCTTTCTTT
>many|TRBV7-2|TRBD1|TRBJ1-6
CASSSRQGAGSPLHF
TGTGCCAGCAGCTCCCGACAGGGGGCCGGTTCACCCCTCCACTTT
>few|TRBV7-3|-|TRBJ1-1
CASSLSSNTEAFF
TGTGCCAGCAGCTTAAGTAGTAACACTGAAGCTTTCTTT
>-|TRBV12-3/TRBV12-4|-|TRBJ2-6
CASSSEAGAFLSGANVLTF
TGTGCCAGCAGCTCCGAGGCAGGGGCCTTTCTATCTGGGGCCAACGTCCTGACTTTC
>once|TRBV15|-|TRBJ2-5
CATSRYRERAQYF
TGTGCCACCAGCCGATACAGGGAACGGGCCCAGTACTTC
>many|TRBV28|-|TRBJ1-5
CASRGPYSNQPQHF
TGTGCCAGCAGGGGACCGTATAGCAATCAGCCCCAGCATTTT
>-|TRBV11-2|-|TRBJ1-5
CASSSRGPQHF
TGTGCCAGCAGCTCCCGAGGGCCCCAGCATTTT
>many|TRBV11-2|-|TRBJ1-1
CASSSPGSGRMNTEAFF
TGTGCCAGCAGCTCCCCAGGATCAGGGAGGATGAACACTGAAGCTTTCTTT
>-|TRBV5-1|TRBD2|TRBJ2-3
CASSPSGVRTDTQYF
TGCGCCAGCAGCCCCAGCGGGGTCCGGACAGATACGCAGTATTTT
>many|TRBV27|-|TRBJ1-5
CASSFRAQGPQHF
TGTGCCAGCAGTTTCCGGGCGCAGGGGCCCCAGCATTTT
>-|TRBV20-1|-|TRBJ1-4
CSATTRPSNEKLFF
TGCAGTGCTACGACAAGACCGAGTAATGAAAAACTGTTTTTT
>few|TRBV6-2/TRBV6-3|TRBD1|TRBJ2-5
CASSASQGGETQYF
TGTGCCAGCAGTGCCTCACAGGGGGGTGAGACCCAGTACTTC
>many|TRBV4-1|-|TRBJ1-1
CASSQEGALNTEAFF
TGCGCCAGCAGCCAAGAAGGAGCGTTGAACACTGAAGCTTTCTTT